The T cell receptor beta chain described here comes from a study of T-cell memory formation after mild COVID-19. The overall study: Largely donor-specific TCR clusters were found.

Study-wide points: Chiefly within CM and EM were the contracting CD4+ clones; CD8+ ones were within EMRA.

5'RACE, which relied on constant-segment primers, yielded TCR alpha and TCR beta cDNA libraries carrying sample barcodes and UMIs. TCRdb reprocessed the 5' RACE reads with MiXCR, giving one entry per CDR3 protein. The table records around 300,000 distinct CDR3 sequences, approximately 19% of them present only once. On this clonotype itself: Its target is unknown.

From germline, CDR1 is MGHDK and CDR2 SYGVNS. This CDR3 contains 15 residues. The J segment lost 3 bases and the V segment lost 3 bases, leaving 6 bases of the junction unmatched. This chain joins TRBV25-1 and TRBJ1-1; 8 bases line up with TRBD1. The sequenced sample was PBMCs or a T cell subset sorted from them (not recorded which). This clonotype was obtained from a man aged 18 to 29 who had mild COVID-19 (a few samples of this study predate the infection). Cell type and time point are not known. Written as DNA, the CDR3 is TGTGCCAGCAGTGAGGTACAGGGGGGGGACACTGAAGCTTTCTTT. Translated, it gives CASSEVQGGDTEAFF.